This TCR beta chain was found in a study of Graves' ophthalmopathy and Graves' hyperthyroidism. Study-level information: Prior to any treatment, peripheral blood was collected at the time of initial diagnosis.

This clonotype was observed many times. Researchers took RNA transcripts and amplified TCR beta CDR3 regions from them. First-round RT-PCR with HTBI primers preceded a second-round multiplex PCR. One entry per CDR3 protein, called by TCRdb with MiXCR from the multiplex PCR reads. Counted here are roughly 170,000 distinct CDR3 sequences, around two fifths occurring once; the ten biggest clones make up roughly 8.9%. Germline loops: CDR1 GTSNPN, CDR2 SVGIG (reference sequence). V was pared by 3 bases and J by 1 base, with 0 bases of the junction left unmatched. The CDR3 runs 14 residues. The rearrangement links TRBV30 to TRBJ2-2; 9 bases agree with TRBD1. Sequenced: peripheral blood. The sequence came from a man aged 30-40 years with Graves' ophthalmopathy. CDR3 DNA: TGTGCCTGGAGGGGACAGGGGAACACCGGGGAGCTGTTTTTT. Translation: CAWRGQGNTGELFF.